Listed below are T cell receptor beta chains from one sample, sequenced in a study of early T cells in non-severe SARS-CoV-2 infection. TCRdb re-called the 5' RACE reads with MiXCR, one entry per CDR3 protein. The sample has roughly 80,000 distinct CDR3 sequences, around 9.9% seen once. Material: whole blood. The receptors stem from an adult who was a healthcare worker with PCR-confirmed SARS-CoV-2 infection or an uninfected control (not recorded which). CDR3s include the opening cysteine and the closing phenylalanine or tryptophan. A D gene is named only where the DNA matches it firmly. Clone size is given for some rows only: seen once, a few or many times, or a class if the clone is expanded.

j_gene	v_gene	d_gene	abundance	CDR3nt	CDR3aa
TRBJ2-3	TRBV20-1	.	.	TGCAGTGCAAGTGGGCTTTCTGGACGACGGGGTAGCACAGATACGCAGTATTTT	CSASGLSGRRGSTDTQYF
TRBJ2-1	TRBV28	.	few	TGTGCCAGCAGTGTAACTAGGAATGAGCAGTTCTTC	CASSVTRNEQFF
TRBJ2-2	TRBV29-1	.	.	TGCAGCGTGGCCCCTAGCAATACCGGGGAGCTGTTTTTT	CSVAPSNTGELFF
TRBJ2-3	TRBV6-5	.	.	TGTGCCAGCACCTCTGAGGCGGAGGCAGCGACCAACACAGATACGCAGTATTTT	CASTSEAEAATNTDTQYF
TRBJ2-7	TRBV7-2	.	.	TGTGCCAGCAGCTACTCTTCCTACGAGCAGTACTTC	CASSYSSYEQYF
TRBJ1-3	TRBV12-2	.	many	TGTGCAAGTCGCCTAGACTTGGGACAGGGGAAGGAGGCCGGAAACACCATATATTTT	CASRLDLGQGKEAGNTIYF
TRBJ2-2	TRBV7-2	.	many	TGTGCCAGCAGCTTAGGAACAACAGGGTTTGATGGGGAGCTGTTTTTT	CASSLGTTGFDGELFF
TRBJ2-7	TRBV10-3	.	many	TGTGCCATCAGTGTCGGAAGCTCCTACGAGCAGTACTTC	CAISVGSSYEQYF
TRBJ2-7	TRBV5-5	.	many	TGTGCCAGCAGCATAGGGGCGACCGCCGGGACCTACGAGCAGTACTTC	CASSIGATAGTYEQYF
TRBJ1-3	TRBV20-1	.	many	TGCAGTGCTAGAGATCCCTCTGGAAACACCATATATTTT	CSARDPSGNTIYF
TRBJ1-6	TRBV27	.	few	TGTGCCAGCAGTTTTTGGGGGGCATTTTCACCCCTCCACTTT	CASSFWGAFSPLHF
TRBJ2-1	TRBV14	.	many	TGTGCCAGCAGCCAAGAGCCGGTAGCGGCACTCAAGCAGTTCTTC	CASSQEPVAALKQFF
TRBJ2-3	TRBV5-1	.	.	TGCGCCAGCAGAATGGGGGACCACTTATATACAGATACGCAGTATTTT	CASRMGDHLYTDTQYF
TRBJ1-5	TRBV20-1	TRBD1	many	TGCAGTGCTGTCCCCGGGACAGATAATCAGCCCCAGCATTTT	CSAVPGTDNQPQHF
TRBJ2-7	TRBV12-3/TRBV12-4	.	few	TGTGCCAGCAGTTTAGCGCTAAACGAGCAGTACTTC	CASSLALNEQYF
TRBJ2-5	TRBV11-2	TRBD2	few	TGTGCCAGCAGCTCCCAGCCCGGACTAGCGGGGGGGCAAGAGACCCAGTACTTC	CASSSQPGLAGGQETQYF
TRBJ2-1	TRBV20-1	.	many	TGCAGTGCTAGAGATAACTCCCGAGATTCCTACAATGAGCAGTTCTTC	CSARDNSRDSYNEQFF
TRBJ2-1	TRBV28	TRBD2	.	TGTGCCAGCAGTTCCGCGCGGGGCGGGAGGAATGAGCAGTTCTTC	CASSSARGGRNEQFF
TRBJ2-5	TRBV9	TRBD2	.	TGTGCCAGCAGCGTAGGACTAGCGGGAGAGACCCAGTACTTC	CASSVGLAGETQYF
TRBJ2-6	TRBV7-2	.	.	TGTGCCAGCAGATTGAAGACTCTGGGGGCCAACGTCCTGACTTTC	CASRLKTLGANVLTF
TRBJ1-5	TRBV28	TRBD1	few	TGTGCCAGCAAGACAGGGTTTCAGCCCCAGCATTTT	CASKTGFQPQHF
TRBJ2-3	TRBV5-1	.	many	TGCGCCAGCAGCTTGGATAATCCCACAGATACGCAGTATTTT	CASSLDNPTDTQYF
TRBJ2-5	TRBV20-1	.	.	TGCAGTGCAGGGTTGCGGGAGACCCAGTACTTC	CSAGLRETQYF
TRBJ2-1	TRBV6-4	TRBD2	many	TGTGCCAGCAGTGAGGGGACTAGCGGGAGCTATGAGCAGTTCTTC	CASSEGTSGSYEQFF
TRBJ2-1	TRBV7-3	TRBD2	many	TGTGCCAGCAGTTCTGGGACTAGCGCCTACAATGAGCAGTTCTTC	CASSSGTSAYNEQFF
TRBJ2-5	TRBV28	TRBD1	many	TGTGCCAGCAGATCGGACAGGGGGCATTGGGAGACCCAGTACTTC	CASRSDRGHWETQYF
TRBJ2-1	TRBV5-1	.	.	TGCGCCAGCACCGAATGGGGGGGCCTGATGAGCTCCTACAATGAGCAGTTCTTC	CASTEWGGLMSSYNEQFF
TRBJ2-7	TRBV20-1	TRBD1	medium-sized	TGCAGTGCTAGCCGGGACAGGGGGAGGAACGAGCAGTACTTC	CSASRDRGRNEQYF
TRBJ2-1	TRBV5-1	.	few	TGCGCCAGCAGCCCGGGGACTCCCGGAGGTGAGCAGTTCTTC	CASSPGTPGGEQFF
TRBJ2-5	TRBV3-1	TRBD2	.	TGTGCCAGCAGCCAAGCCTCGAGCGGGAGGAAAGAGACCCAGTACTTC	CASSQASSGRKETQYF
TRBJ1-6	TRBV7-9	.	many	TGTGCCAGCAGCTTAAGGGGACTAGGATCACCCCTCCACTTT	CASSLRGLGSPLHF
TRBJ2-2	TRBV30	.	many	TGTGCCTGGAGTTTAAGTAGCACCGGGGAGCTGTTTTTT	CAWSLSSTGELFF
TRBJ2-5	TRBV29-1	.	.	TGCAGCGTTGAGGGCCGCACCAAGTACTTC	CSVEGRTKYF
TRBJ1-5	TRBV5-6	TRBD1	many	TGTGCCAGCAGCTTGGGCGGGACAGGGGTTCAGCCCCAGCATTTT	CASSLGGTGVQPQHF
TRBJ2-2	TRBV5-1	TRBD1	many	TGCGCCAGCAGCTTCCAGGGGGCCGGGGAGCTGTTTTTT	CASSFQGAGELFF
TRBJ2-1	TRBV14	TRBD2	.	TGTGCCAGCAGCCATCGCGGGAGCGCCAGGGAGCAGTTCTTC	CASSHRGSAREQFF
TRBJ2-1	TRBV27	TRBD2	.	TGTGCCAGCAGTCCCGGGACTAGCGGGAGTAATGAGCAGTTCTTC	CASSPGTSGSNEQFF
TRBJ2-6	TRBV9	TRBD2	many	TGTGCCAGCAGCGCGAACGGACTAGCTGAAGGGGCCAACGTCCTGACTTTC	CASSANGLAEGANVLTF
TRBJ1-4	TRBV6-1	TRBD1	few	TGTGCCAGCAGTCGACAGGGGGTTAATGAAAAACTGTTTTTT	CASSRQGVNEKLFF
TRBJ2-1	TRBV2	.	.	TGTGCCAGCCGGATGGGAGCTACGGGTGAGCAGTTCTTC	CASRMGATGEQFF
TRBJ2-2	TRBV30	.	many	TGTGCCTGGAGTGCAGGGCTAGCCGACACCGGGGAGCTGTTTTTT	CAWSAGLADTGELFF
TRBJ2-3	TRBV28	.	.	TGTGCCAGCCCAACCACCTGGGGGTTCCCCACAGATACGCAGTATTTT	CASPTTWGFPTDTQYF
TRBJ1-2	TRBV12-3/TRBV12-4	.	many	TGTGCCAGCAGTTGGGGGGGAACTTATGGCTACACCTTC	CASSWGGTYGYTF